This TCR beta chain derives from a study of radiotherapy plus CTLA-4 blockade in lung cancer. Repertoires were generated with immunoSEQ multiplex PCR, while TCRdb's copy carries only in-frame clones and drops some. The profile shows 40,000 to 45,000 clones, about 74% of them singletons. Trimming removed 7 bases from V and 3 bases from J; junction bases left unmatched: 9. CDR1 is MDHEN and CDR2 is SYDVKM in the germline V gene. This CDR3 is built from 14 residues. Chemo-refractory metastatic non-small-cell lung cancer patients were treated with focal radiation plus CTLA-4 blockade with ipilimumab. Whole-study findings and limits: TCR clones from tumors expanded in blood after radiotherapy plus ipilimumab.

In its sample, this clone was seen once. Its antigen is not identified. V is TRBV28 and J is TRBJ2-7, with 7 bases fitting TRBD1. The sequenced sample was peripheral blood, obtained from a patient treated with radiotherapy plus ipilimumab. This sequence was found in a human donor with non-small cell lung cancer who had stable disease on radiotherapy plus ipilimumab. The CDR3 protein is CASTKGGQLYEQYF. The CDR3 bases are TGTGCCAGCACCAAAGGGGGCCAGCTCTACGAGCAGTACTTC.